These 18 T cell receptor beta chains came from one sample sequenced in a study of shared clonotypes between healthy human individuals. This table comes from immunoSEQ multiplex PCR, and its TCRdb copy is limited to in-frame clones, with some not included. The sample holds about 2.4 million clones, 93% seen once. Sequenced input: naive CD4+ T cells from PBMCs. This sample's subset: CD45RA+ positively selected. These receptors all come from a man between 18 and 29 years old in good health. Some clones in this sample may be carry-over from other donors' samples.

The chain combines TRBV18 with TRBJ2-7, with D unresolved. The CDR3 length is 14 residues. V was shortened by 6 bases and J by 0 bases, with 12 bases between the two germline ends. Germline lookup yields CDR1 KGHSH and CDR2 LQKENI. The CDR3 loop is CASSQNSYSYEQYF. The CDR3 bases are TGTGCCAGCTCGCAAAACAGTTACTCCTACGAGCAGTACTTC.

This clone was counted a single time. The J gene is TRBJ2-5, the V gene TRBV28; D unclear. CDR3 length: 13 amino acids. V was shortened by 7 bases and J by 3 bases, with 12 bases between the two germline ends. Germline lookup yields CDR1 MDHEN and CDR2 SYDVKM. Here the CDR3 reads CASTRSRKETQYF. The CDR3 DNA follows: TGTGCCAGCACCCGCTCGCGGAAAGAGACCCAGTACTTC.

Concerning this clone itself: Additional DNA sequences in this sample encode the identical CDR3. The chain carries TRBV4-2 and TRBJ2-7; 9 bases fit TRBD2. Germline CDR1 LGHNA, CDR2 YNFKEQ. The V segment lost 2 bases and the J segment 3 bases; nucleotides outside the gene matches: 5. The CDR3 spans 15 residues. The CDR3: CASSQIAGEGYEQYF. The CDR3 region has the DNA TGTGCCAGCAGCCAAATAGCGGGAGAGGGCTACGAGCAGTACTTC.

This clone was seen only once. The rearrangement uses TRBV10-3 and TRBJ1-4, with 8 bases matching TRBD1. CDR1 ENHRY and CDR2 SYGVKD come from the germline V gene. Unmatched junction bases numbered 3, after V lost 2 bases and J lost 1 base. This CDR3 is built from 16 residues. The chain's CDR3 is CAISEPTGGTNEKLFF. CDR3 bases: TGTGCCATCAGTGAGCCTACAGGGGGAACTAATGAAAAACTGTTTTTT.

This clone was seen a handful of times. This sample includes further DNA sequences coding for the same CDR3. The V gene is TRBV5-1, the J gene TRBJ1-2; TRBD1 matches 7 bases. J lost 5 bases, V lost 0 bases, and 4 bases had no gene match. Germline-derived CDR1 and CDR2 are SGHRS and YFSETQ. CDR3 length: 14 amino acids. CDR3 amino acids: CASSLAGTAYGYTF. CDR3 in DNA: TGCGCCAGCAGCTTGGCTGGGACAGCGTATGGCTACACCTTC.

This sequence joins TRBV5-1 and TRBJ1-2; perhaps TRBD1 as D (5 bases). Germline loops: CDR1 SGHRS, CDR2 YFSETQ. V lost 1 base, J lost 6 bases, and 16 bases lay in between. The CDR3 is 15 amino acids. Here the CDR3 reads CASSLNSGQGHGYTF. The CDR3 DNA is TGCGCCAGCAGCTTGAATTCCGGCCAGGGCCATGGCTACACCTTC.

V is TRBV28 and J is TRBJ2-2, with D possibly matching TRBD1 (5 bases). CDR3 length equals 17 residues. Germline V lookup: CDR1 MDHEN, CDR2 SYDVKM. V gave up 4 bases and J gave up 1 base, with 16 bases separating them. CDR3: CASSSPFDSMNTGELFF. In nucleotides, the CDR3 is TGTGCCAGCAGTTCTCCCTTCGACAGCATGAACACCGGGGAGCTGTTTTTT. Combining the CDR3 with reference TRBV28 and TRBJ2-2 gives the whole variable domain DVKVTQSSRYLVKRTGEKVFLECVQDMDHENMFWYRQDPGLGLRLIYFSYDVKMKEKGDIPEGYSVSREKKERFSLILESASTNQTSMYLCASSSPFDSMNTGELFFGEGSRLTVL.

The CDR3 sequence: CASRPGQNQPQHF. DNA for the CDR3: TGTGCCAGTAGGCCGGGACAAAATCAGCCCCAGCATTTT. This chain links TRBV19 with TRBJ1-5; D perhaps matches TRBD1 (6 bases). Germline V gene sequence: CDR1 LNHDA, CDR2 SQIVND (reference sequence). CDR3 length: 13 amino acids. V dropped 6 bases and J dropped 4 bases, with 10 bases sitting between them.

As concerns this clone: Other DNA sequences in this specimen translate into the identical CDR3. The chain links TRBV7-2 to TRBJ2-3, with D perhaps matching TRBD2 (6 bases). V dropped 1 base and J dropped 2 bases, with 10 bases sitting between them. Germline loops: CDR1 SGHTA, CDR2 FQGNSA. CDR3 size: 15 residues. The CDR3 sequence: CASSLVGGVTDTQYF. The CDR3 nucleotides are TGTGCCAGCAGCTTAGTGGGCGGGGTCACAGATACGCAGTATTTT.

J is TRBJ1-1 and V is TRBV29-1; TRBD1 is a possible D gene (6 bases). The CDR3 has 14 amino acids. The V gene's germline CDR1 is SQVTM and CDR2 ANQGSEA. V lost 1 base to trimming and J lost 4 bases, with 13 bases between them. The chain's CDR3 is CSVEVRGKGTEAFF. CDR3 DNA sequence: TGCAGCGTTGAAGTGAGGGGGAAGGGCACTGAAGCTTTCTTT.

V gene TRBV29-1 combines with J gene TRBJ2-3; D perhaps matches TRBD1 (6 bases). CDR3 length: 16 residues. CDR1 is SQVTM and CDR2 is ANQGSEA in the germline V gene. The V end lost 3 bases, the J end lost 0 bases, and 16 bases lay between the germline ends. The CDR3 is CSVDPEVGGSTDTQYF. DNA for the CDR3: TGCAGCGTTGACCCCGAGGTAGGGGGTAGCACAGATACGCAGTATTTT.

The chain joins TRBV5-1 to TRBJ2-1, with 15 bases matching TRBD2. Trimming removed 2 bases from V and 9 bases from J; junction bases left unmatched: 6. CDR1 is SGHRS, CDR2 YFSETQ, per germline. The CDR3 length is 16 residues. CDR3 sequence: CASSLPGLAGGGEQFF. CDR3 sequence (DNA): TGCGCCAGCAGCTTACCGGGACTAGCGGGAGGTGGTGAGCAGTTCTTC.

The chain recombines TRBV7-9 with TRBJ2-5, with D possibly being TRBD1 (6 bases). V was shortened by 6 bases and J by 3 bases, with 11 bases between the two germline ends. The germline V gene has CDR1 SEHNR and CDR2 FQNEAQ (reference sequence). This CDR3 is 13 amino acids long. This chain's CDR3 is CASRLKGEETQYF. CDR3 DNA sequence: TGTGCCAGCAGATTAAAGGGGGAAGAGACCCAGTACTTC.

V usage is TRBV28 and J usage is TRBJ2-7; TRBD2 is a possible D gene (5 bases). Germline assignment: CDR1 MDHEN and CDR2 SYDVKM. The CDR3 consists of 14 residues. V lost 4 bases, J lost 6 bases, and 16 bases lay in between. CDR3 amino acids: CASSSIRTAGEQYF. CDR3 bases: TGTGCCAGCAGTTCCATTCGGACCGCGGGCGAGCAGTACTTC.

This clone turned up a few times. This sequence joins TRBV29-1 and TRBJ1-4; D gene unclear. Germline V gene sequence: CDR1 SQVTM, CDR2 ANQGSEA. Trimming took 5 bases from V and 4 from J, leaving 11 bases between them. CDR3 length: 13 residues. This chain's CDR3 is CSVRQADNEKLFF. For the CDR3, the DNA is TGCAGCGTTCGGCAGGCAGATAATGAAAAACTGTTTTTT.

The V call is TRBV4-2, the J call TRBJ1-5; no clear D gene. V was pared by 0 bases and J by 9 bases, with 18 bases between. The CDR3 length is 16 residues. Germline lookup yields CDR1 LGHNA and CDR2 YNFKEQ. The CDR3 DNA is TGTGCCAGCAGCCAAGAAGGGTCCACAGAGAGGTGGCCCCAGCATTTT. Protein product: CASSQEGSTERWPQHF.

This chain connects TRBV4-1 to TRBJ1-4; D is unclear. V was shortened by 2 bases and J by 8 bases, with 6 bases between the two germline ends. Germline lookup yields CDR1 MGHRA and CDR2 YSYEKL. CDR3 length: 12 amino acids. CDR3 sequence (DNA): TGCGCCAGCAGCCAAATACGGGAAAAACTGTTTTTT. Protein: CASSQIREKLFF.

Here the CDR3 reads CASSLQGVANEQFF. In nucleotides, the CDR3 is TGTGCCAGCAGCTTACAAGGCGTGGCAAATGAGCAGTTCTTC. The gene calls are TRBV7-3 and TRBJ2-1; D is unresolved. Germline lookup yields CDR1 SGHTA and CDR2 FQGTGA. The CDR3 runs to 14 residues. Trimming pared 2 bases from V and 7 bases from J, leaving 12 bases between.